This TCR beta chain originates from a study of chemoradiotherapy in HPV16-positive cancers. V was pared by 3 bases and J by 6 bases, with 18 bases between. CDR3 size: 15 residues. Germline values: CDR1 MNHEY, CDR2 SVGAGI. Clones were read by immunoSEQ multiplex PCR, and TCRdb kept only the in-frame ones, dropping some. The sample includes some 25,000 clones, more than 90% seen only once; the top ten take roughly 20%. This material consisted of blood, taken from a patient who underwent chemoradiotherapy. This sequence was found in a human donor with HPV-associated anogenital cancer. This sequence joins TRBV6-5 and TRBJ2-7, with D possibly matching TRBD1 (5 bases). The CDR3 DNA reads as TGTGCCAGCAGTTATTCCTCAAAAGGGGTCGGCGAGCAGTACTTC. It encodes CASSYSSKGVGEQYF.